The 32 T cell receptor beta chains reported below all come from one sample, sequenced in a study of CD8 T cells in Susac syndrome. RNA was extracted with the RNeasy kit, and a quantity of roughly 0.5 to 1 ug was reverse transcribed using random hexamers. TCRdb recomputed calls from the immunoSEQ multiplex PCR reads with MiXCR, one row per CDR3 protein. The data show 75,000 to 80,000 distinct CDR3 sequences, around 94% seen once. The sample taken for sequencing was CD8+ T cells from PBMCs. These receptors came from a human donor with Susac syndrome.

This chain links TRBV5-6 with TRBJ2-4; D is ambiguous. Germline values: CDR1 SGHDT, CDR2 YYEEEE. Trimming removed 1 base from V and 5 bases from J, with 10 bases in between. The CDR3 runs 14 residues. The CDR3 coding sequence is TGTGCCAGCAGCTTGCGCCGGGTCCAAAACATTCAGTACTTC. Its translation: CASSLRRVQNIQYF.

V is TRBV5-4 and J is TRBJ1-1, with 7 bases identical to TRBD1. This CDR3 contains 14 residues. J was trimmed by 5 bases and V by 2 bases; bases with no gene match: 6. Germline-derived CDR1 and CDR2 are SGHNT and YYREEE (reference sequence). The CDR3 DNA reads TGTGCCAGCAGCTTCAACAGGGGTTGGACTGAAGCTTTCTTT. This gives the protein CASSFNRGWTEAFF.

This chain uses TRBV6-2 or TRBV6-3 with TRBJ2-7; a weak D match, TRBD2 (6 bases). CDR1 MNHEY and CDR2 SVGEGT come from the germline V gene. The CDR3 spans 12 residues. Trimming stripped 7 bases from V and 6 bases from J, with 13 bases between. DNA of the CDR3: TGTGCCAGCACTTGGGGACTGAGCGAGCAGTACTTC. Translating gives CASTWGLSEQYF.

The genes are TRBV25-1 and TRBJ2-2; D might be TRBD1 (7 bases). Per germline, CDR1 MGHDK and CDR2 SYGVNS. V dropped 3 bases and J dropped 6 bases, with 14 bases sitting between them. The CDR3 spans 15 residues. CDR3 nucleotides: TGTGCCAGCAGTGAGGCCAGGGGGGCGGCCGGGGAGCTGTTTTTT. This gives the protein CASSEARGAAGELFF. The entire variable domain, with the rest obtained from reference TRBV25-1 and TRBJ2-2, is as follows: EADIYQTPRYLVIGTGKKITLECSQTMGHDKMYWYQQDPGMELHLIHYSYGVNSTEKGDLSSESTVSRIRTEHFPLTLESARPSHTSQYLCASSEARGAAGELFFGEGSRLTVL.

The genes are TRBV6-2 or TRBV6-3 and TRBJ2-1, with TRBD2 as a possible D gene (5 bases). Deletions cut 0 bases from V and 4 bases from J, with 13 bases between. The CDR3 contains 16 residues. Germline-derived CDR1 and CDR2 are MNHEY and SVGEGT. CDR3: CASSYSRAGLYNEQFF. The CDR3 bases are TGTGCCAGCAGTTACTCAAGGGCGGGTCTGTACAATGAGCAGTTCTTC.

V gene TRBV29-1 combines with J gene TRBJ2-7; D possibly corresponds to TRBD1 (6 bases). V lost 6 bases to trimming and J lost 5 bases, with 17 bases between them. Germline V gene sequence: CDR1 SQVTM, CDR2 ANQGSEA. The CDR3 runs to 13 residues. The CDR3 sequence is CSVTTGLIHEQYF. The CDR3 DNA sequence: TGCAGCGTAACGACAGGATTGATCCACGAGCAGTACTTC.

The genes are TRBV6-5 and TRBJ2-2; 10 bases agree with TRBD1. Trimming at V came to 8 bases and at J to 4 bases, leaving 7 bases not matched to a gene. Germline V gene sequence: CDR1 MNHEY, CDR2 SVGAGI. The length of the CDR3 is 15 residues. CDR3 nucleotide sequence: TGTGCCAGCGGCCTGGGACAGGGGTTCACCGGGGAGCTGTTTTTT. The encoded protein is CASGLGQGFTGELFF.

The chain uses TRBV27 and TRBJ2-7; D is uncertain. In germline, CDR1 is MNHEY, CDR2 SMNVEV (reference sequence). V lost 2 bases and J lost 5, with 13 bases in between. There are 14 residues in the CDR3. The CDR3, as DNA: TGTGCCAGCAGTTTAGGGCAGGCGCTCCACGAGCAGTACTTC. It yields the protein CASSLGQALHEQYF.

CDR3 in amino acids: CASSLSGSREQYF. CDR3 nucleotides: TGTGCCAGCAGTTTATCGGGGTCTAGGGAGCAGTACTTC. V gene TRBV27 combines with J gene TRBJ2-7; no firm D call. This CDR3 comprises 13 residues. Germline V CDR1 and CDR2: MNHEY, SMNVEV (reference sequence). V was pared by 0 bases and J by 7 bases, with 10 bases between.

The rearrangement joins TRBV7-8 to TRBJ2-7; D possibly corresponds to TRBD1 (5 bases). Trimming removed 4 bases from V and 1 base from J, with 11 bases in between. From germline, CDR1 is SGHVS and CDR2 FQNEAQ. The CDR3 runs to 14 residues. The CDR3 here is CASSSPWTSYEQYF. The CDR3 bases are TGTGCCAGCAGCTCGCCTTGGACATCCTACGAGCAGTACTTC.

The rearrangement joins TRBV7-2 to TRBJ1-1; the D is unclear. V dropped 7 bases and J dropped 5 bases, with 8 bases sitting between them. Germline V gene data show CDR1 as SGHTA and CDR2 as FQGNSA. This CDR3 contains 11 residues. CDR3 loop: CASKAYTEAFF. DNA of the CDR3: TGTGCCAGCAAGGCCTATACTGAAGCTTTCTTT.

This rearrangement joins TRBV14 to TRBJ1-2; 7 bases fit TRBD1. With 0 bases clipped from V and 8 bases from J, the junction kept 9 bases outside the gene matches. Germline assignment: CDR1 SGHDN and CDR2 FVKESK. This CDR3 region has 15 residues. The CDR3 loop is CASSQDMGTGAGYTF. CDR3 nucleotides: TGTGCCAGCAGCCAAGATATGGGAACAGGGGCCGGCTACACCTTC. The variable domain in full, completed from reference TRBV14 and TRBJ1-2, reads EAGVTQFPSHSVIEKGQTVTLRCDPISGHDNLYWYRRVMGKEIKFLLHFVKESKQDESGMPNNRFLAERTGGTYSTLKVQPAELEDSGVYFCASSQDMGTGAGYTFGSGTRLTVV.

The gene calls are TRBV20-1 and TRBJ1-1; D is perhaps TRBD1 (5 bases). This CDR3 is 13 amino acids long. The V end was cut by 7 bases, the J end by 4 bases, with 16 bases between. The V gene's germline CDR1 is DFQATT and CDR2 SNEGSKA (reference sequence). Written as DNA, the CDR3 is TGCAGTGGAGGGACTTGGGCGAGCACTGAAGCTTTCTTT. Its protein is CSGGTWASTEAFF.

V gene TRBV7-2 combines with J gene TRBJ1-2, with TRBD1 matching 7 bases. The CDR3 totals 12 residues. CDR1 is SGHTA, CDR2 FQGNSA, per germline. V was pared by 8 bases and J by 8 bases, with 8 bases of the junction left unmatched. The DNA for the CDR3 is TGTGCCAGCTACCGGGACAGTATGGGCTACACCTTC. Its protein is CASYRDSMGYTF.

The V and J genes are TRBV14 and TRBJ2-3; D unresolved. Germline V CDR1 and CDR2: SGHDN, FVKESK. The CDR3 runs to 13 residues. The V end was cut by 5 bases, the J end by 1 base, with 7 bases between. The CDR3 nucleotides read TGTGCCAGCAGCTTCTGGGGCACAGATACGCAGTATTTT. Its protein is CASSFWGTDTQYF.

This rearrangement joins TRBV14 to TRBJ2-3, with 10 bases aligning to TRBD2. V shed 0 bases, J shed 1 base, and the junction held 1 base outside the gene matches. Germline-derived CDR1 and CDR2 are SGHDN and FVKESK. The CDR3 sequence is 16 residues long. The CDR3 protein is CASSQEGLAGTDTQYF. The CDR3 region has the DNA TGTGCCAGCAGCCAAGAAGGACTAGCGGGCACAGATACGCAGTATTTT.

V usage is TRBV12-3 or TRBV12-4 and J usage is TRBJ1-5; D is uncertain. V lost 5 bases to trimming and J lost 3 bases, with 14 bases between them. The CDR3 covers 15 residues. CDR3 in amino acids: CASSPPGRPNQPQHF. CDR3 coding DNA: TGTGCCAGCAGTCCCCCTGGGCGTCCCAATCAGCCCCAGCATTTT.

V usage is TRBV7-9 and J usage is TRBJ2-4, with D tentatively TRBD1 (6 bases). The CDR3 extends over 14 amino acids. Germline lookup yields CDR1 SEHNR and CDR2 FQNEAQ (reference sequence). V lost 2 bases and J lost 3, with 8 bases in between. The CDR3 reads CASSLPGDKNIQYF. Here the CDR3 DNA reads TGTGCCAGCAGCTTACCAGGGGACAAAAACATTCAGTACTTC.

The CDR3 coding sequence is TGTGCCAGCAGCTTTCTAGCGGGGGGAAATGAGCAGTTCTTC. This encodes CASSFLAGGNEQFF. This chain links TRBV13 with TRBJ2-1, with 11 bases that match TRBD2. The CDR3 is made up of 14 amino acids. With V trimmed by 3 bases and J by 7 bases, 2 bases remained unmatched. CDR1 is PRHDT, CDR2 FYEKMQ, per germline (reference sequence).

The chain employs TRBV7-2 and TRBJ2-7; 12 positions agree with TRBD2. Trimming at V came to 5 bases and at J to 4 bases, leaving 9 bases not matched to a gene. CDR3 length: 16 residues. Germline-derived CDR1 and CDR2 are SGHTA and FQGNSA. The CDR3 DNA sequence: TGTGCCAGCAGCGCTCATTCTAGCGGGGGGGCTTACGAGCAGTACTTC. The encoded protein is CASSAHSSGGAYEQYF.

The chain joins TRBV7-6 to TRBJ1-3; 8 bases match TRBD1. J gave up 2 bases and V 4 bases, and 1 base lay outside the gene matches. Germline values: CDR1 SGHVS, CDR2 FNYEAQ. This CDR3 comprises 14 residues. CDR3 sequence: CASSSRGPGNTIYF. The CDR3 nucleotides read TGTGCCAGCAGCTCCAGGGGGCCTGGAAACACCATATATTTT.

The rearrangement joins TRBV20-1 to TRBJ2-7, with D perhaps TRBD1 (5 bases). The CDR3 contains 13 residues. CDR1 and CDR2 (germline): DFQATT, SNEGSKA (reference sequence). The germline V and J ends were trimmed by 4 bases and 4 bases, with 14 bases remaining between them. The CDR3: CSATPPGYYEQYF. Written as DNA, the CDR3 is TGCAGTGCTACCCCGCCAGGGTATTACGAGCAGTACTTC.

V gene TRBV12-3 or TRBV12-4 combines with J gene TRBJ2-3; no firm D call. Trimming pared 6 bases from V and 4 bases from J, leaving 17 bases between. The CDR3 is 15 amino acids. The CDR3 protein is CASRSLETSADTQYF. The CDR3 bases are TGTGCCAGCAGATCGCTAGAAACCTCGGCAGATACGCAGTATTTT.

This chain connects TRBV2 to TRBJ2-7; D possibly uses TRBD1 or TRBD2 (5 bases each). The germline V gene has CDR1 SNHLY and CDR2 FYNNEI. This CDR3 has 14 amino acids. V lost 5 bases and J 0 bases, leaving 11 bases between the germline ends. In DNA, the CDR3 is TGTGCCAGCAGTAAGCCAGGGAGCTCCTACGAGCAGTACTTC. The encoded protein is CASSKPGSSYEQYF. The full variable domain, in which reference TRBV2 and TRBJ2-7 provide the parts outside the CDR3, is EPEVTQTPSHQVTQMGQEVILRCVPISNHLYFYWYRQILGQKVEFLVSFYNNEISEKSEIFDDQFSVERPDGSNFTLKIRSTKLEDSAMYFCASSKPGSSYEQYFGPGTRLTVT.

The V call is TRBV12-3 or TRBV12-4, the J call TRBJ1-2; D is perhaps TRBD1 (5 bases). V shed 6 bases and J shed 8 bases, with 19 bases lying between them. This CDR3 is 14 amino acids long. CDR3 sequence (DNA): TGTGCCAGCAGCGAAATTCGACAGTTTTGGGGCTACACCTTC. This translates into CASSEIRQFWGYTF.

The chain is built from TRBV20-1 and TRBJ2-5; 9 bases line up with TRBD1. The junction had 7 bases not matched to a gene; V was cut back by 5 bases and J by 3 bases. The CDR3 extends over 14 amino acids. Per germline, CDR1 DFQATT and CDR2 SNEGSKA (reference sequence). Here the CDR3 reads CSAPGTGWEETQYF. The DNA for the CDR3 is TGCAGTGCTCCCGGGACAGGGTGGGAAGAGACCCAGTACTTC.

V is TRBV2 and J is TRBJ2-3, with D tentatively TRBD1 (6 bases). Germline CDR1 and CDR2: SNHLY and FYNNEI. The CDR3 has 15 residues. V was trimmed by 7 bases and J by 4 bases, leaving 18 bases between them. CDR3 protein: CASNTGSHNPDTQYF. The CDR3 bases are TGTGCCAGCAACACAGGGTCACACAATCCAGATACGCAGTATTTT.

The rearrangement uses TRBV6-4 and TRBJ2-3, with 7 bases aligning to TRBD2. V was pared by 5 bases and J by 0 bases, with 5 bases of the junction left unmatched. CDR1 and CDR2 from the germline V gene are MRHNA and SNTAGT. The CDR3 consists of 15 residues. CDR3 loop: CASSRGTTSTDTQYF. The DNA of the CDR3 is TGTGCCAGCAGTCGGGGGACTACCAGCACAGATACGCAGTATTTT.

The V call is TRBV28, the J call TRBJ2-7; 7 nucleotides agree with TRBD1. The junction had 12 bases not matched to a gene; V was cut back by 1 base and J by 3 bases. CDR1 is MDHEN, CDR2 SYDVKM, per germline. CDR3 length equals 17 residues. The CDR3 DNA reads TGTGCCAGCAGTTTATCTCGTCCGGACAGGAAAAGCTACGAGCAGTACTTC. It codes for CASSLSRPDRKSYEQYF.

The V gene is TRBV30, the J gene TRBJ1-6; 12 bases agree with TRBD1. Germline CDR1 GTSNPN, CDR2 SVGIG (reference sequence). V lost 7 bases to trimming and J lost 10 bases; unmatched junction nucleotides: 8. The CDR3 is 14 residues long. CDR3 in amino acids: CALNRDRGQSPLHF. In nucleotides, the CDR3 is TGTGCCTTGAACCGGGACAGGGGGCAATCACCCCTCCACTTT.

A single count supports this clonotype. The rearrangement joins TRBV6-1 to TRBJ2-3; 7 bases are a match to TRBD2. V gave up 5 bases and J gave up 5 bases; unmatched junction bases: 13. The CDR3 runs 16 residues. The germline V gene has CDR1 MNHNS and CDR2 SASEGT. The CDR3 region is CASSRGEGTFGDTQYF. DNA of the CDR3: TGTGCCAGCAGTCGGGGGGAGGGGACGTTCGGAGATACGCAGTATTTT.

The chain has TRBV4-1 and TRBJ1-1; 12 bases are shared with TRBD1. The junction had 4 bases not matched to a gene; V was cut back by 1 base and J by 1 base. The CDR3 contains 17 residues. Germline CDR1 and CDR2: MGHRA and YSYEKL. CDR3 DNA sequence: TGCGCCAGCAGCCAAGCAGGGACAGGGGGCGCGAACACTGAAGCTTTCTTT. This encodes CASSQAGTGGANTEAFF.